Given below is one T cell receptor beta chain in context. CDR1 is LNHDA and CDR2 is SQIVND in the germline V gene (reference sequence). This CDR3 comprises 15 residues. Trimming at V came to 4 bases and at J to 1 base, leaving 6 bases not matched to a gene. Every sample had 95,000 to 100,000 of its TCR templates assayed. The repertoire was sequenced with immunoSEQ multiplex PCR; TCRdb's copy has only in-frame clones and lacks some. The profile shows about 87,000 clones, approximately 90% of them singletons. The data originate from a study of siplizumab effects on memory and regulatory T cells. This clonotype was sampled from a human donor in good health. The chain links TRBV19 to TRBJ1-1, with 7 nucleotides matching TRBD1. Sample: CD4+ T cells sorted from blood. CDR3 coding DNA: TGTGCCAGTAGTAAGGACAGGTTCTCGAACACTGAAGCTTTCTTT. Its translation: CASSKDRFSNTEAFF.